This TCR beta chain was obtained from a study of blood T cell repertoires in COVID-19. Overall study: Samples representing acute and convalescent COVID-19 were sourced from the United States, Italy and Spain. PBMCs, B-cell-depleted T cells, or T cells provided the cDNA or gDNA that made up the material.

In the original workflow: Nucleated cell counts were estimated from reference gene primer amplification. Measured with immunoSEQ multiplex PCR; TCRdb has only the in-frame clones, and not every one. V and J calls and clone size are those listed in that table; D and trimming were worked out from the DNA. The repertoire includes around 300,000 clones, about 86% of them detected once, and around 3% sits in the top ten. The TCR comes from a man aged 25 to 40 with active or convalescent COVID-19. Sequenced sample: peripheral blood.

CDR3 sequence: CASSLGGSGGRNQETQYF. Here the CDR3 DNA reads TGTGCCAGCAGCTTAGGGGGGAGCGGGGGCCGAAACCAAGAGACCCAGTACTTC. The chain carries TRBV7-2 and TRBJ2-5, with 8 bases fitting TRBD2. Unmatched junction bases numbered 10, after V lost 1 base and J lost 0 bases. This CDR3 is built from 18 residues. Germline V gene lookup returns CDR1 SGHTA and CDR2 FQGNSA.